The present T cell receptor (beta chain) was sequenced within a study of blood T cell repertoires in COVID-19. Study information: Acute and convalescent COVID-19 specimens originated in the United States, Italy and Spain. PBMCs, B-cell-depleted T cells, or T cells were the source of the cDNA or gDNA that made up the material.

Germline-derived CDR1 and CDR2 are SGHTA and FQGNSA. The CDR3 consists of 15 residues. Between the trimmed V and J ends, which lost 1 base and 8 bases, there was a span of 16 bases. In the original workflow: Reference gene primer amplification gave nucleated cell count estimates. Profiled with immunoSEQ multiplex PCR; TCRdb holds only in-frame clones, not every one. Clonal size and the V and J genes are those of that table, whereas D and trimming came from the DNA. Of about 75,000 clones listed, roughly 91% are singletons. This receptor was obtained from a human donor in a cohort sampled during active COVID-19. Material for sequencing was peripheral blood. The chain is built from TRBV7-2 and TRBJ2-3; D possibly corresponds to TRBD1 (7 bases). This chain's CDR3 is CASSLGGQGGGTQYF. The CDR3 DNA is TGTGCCAGCAGCTTAGGTGGGCAGGGGGGAGGTACGCAGTATTTT. Full variable domain (remainder filled in from reference TRBV7-2 and TRBJ2-3): GAGVSQSPSNKVTEKGKDVELRCDPISGHTALYWYRQSLGQGLEFLIYFQGNSAPDKSGLPSDRFSAERTGGSVSTLTIQRTQQEDSAVYLCASSLGGQGGGTQYFGPGTRLTVL.